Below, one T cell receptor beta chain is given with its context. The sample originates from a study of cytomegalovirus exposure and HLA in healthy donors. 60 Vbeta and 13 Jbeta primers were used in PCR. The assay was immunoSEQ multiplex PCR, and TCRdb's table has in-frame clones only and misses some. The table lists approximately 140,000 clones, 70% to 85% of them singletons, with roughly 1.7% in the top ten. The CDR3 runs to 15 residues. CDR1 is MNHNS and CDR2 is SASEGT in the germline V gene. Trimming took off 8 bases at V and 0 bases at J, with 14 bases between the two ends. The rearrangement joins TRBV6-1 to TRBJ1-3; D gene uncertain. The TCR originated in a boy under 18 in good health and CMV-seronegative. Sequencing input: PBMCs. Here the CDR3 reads CASRISQHSGNTIYF. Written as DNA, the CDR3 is TGTGCCAGCCGTATATCACAGCACTCTGGAAACACCATATATTTT.